The T cell receptor beta chain described here comes from a study of long-term antiretroviral therapy in people with HIV. The CDR3 length is 9 residues. Germline assignment: CDR1 DFQATT and CDR2 SNEGSKA (reference sequence). V was shortened by 2 bases and J by 11 bases, with 6 bases between the two germline ends. Study-wide results and limits: The range of CDR3 lengths in HIV repertoires proved narrower than that found in controls.

Assay version v3.0 of immunoSEQ was used, and it was run at survey level. Libraries were prepared by immunoSEQ multiplex PCR; TCRdb keeps only in-frame clonotypes and omits some of them. The data hold about 22,000 clones, with 85% to 90% observed a single time. Note on this clone: Its antigen is still unknown.

Post-ART PBMC samples numbered at least two per donor, and pre-ART ones at least one. The sequencing here drew on unsorted PBMCs, taken 1.3 years after starting antiretroviral therapy. This sequence was found in a man between 60 and 70 years old with HIV. V is TRBV20-1 and J is TRBJ2-5; D not certain. The DNA for the CDR3 is TGCAGTGCTAGATGGAATCAGTACTTC. Protein product: CSARWNQYF.